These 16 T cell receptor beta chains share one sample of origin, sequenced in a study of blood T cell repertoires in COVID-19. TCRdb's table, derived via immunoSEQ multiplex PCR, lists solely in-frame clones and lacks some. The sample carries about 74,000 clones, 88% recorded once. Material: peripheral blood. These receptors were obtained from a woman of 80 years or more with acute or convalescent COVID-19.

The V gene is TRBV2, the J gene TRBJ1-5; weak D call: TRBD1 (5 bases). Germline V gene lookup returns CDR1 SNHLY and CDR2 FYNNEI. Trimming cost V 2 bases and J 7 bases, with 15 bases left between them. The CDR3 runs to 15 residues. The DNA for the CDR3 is TGTGCCAGCAGTGAATCCACAGGTCGAGAACAGCCCCAGCATTTT. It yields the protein CASSESTGREQPQHF.

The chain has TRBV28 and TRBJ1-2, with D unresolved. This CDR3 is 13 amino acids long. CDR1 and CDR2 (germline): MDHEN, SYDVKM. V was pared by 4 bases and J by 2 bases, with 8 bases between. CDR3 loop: CASSSRRNYGYTF. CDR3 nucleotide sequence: TGTGCCAGCAGTTCGAGAAGAAACTATGGCTACACCTTC.

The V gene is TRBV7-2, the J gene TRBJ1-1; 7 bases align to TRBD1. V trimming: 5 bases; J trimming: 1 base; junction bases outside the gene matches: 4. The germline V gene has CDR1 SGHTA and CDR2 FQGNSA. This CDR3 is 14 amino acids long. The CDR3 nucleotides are TGTGCCAGCAGCGTATGGACAGGGAACACTGAAGCTTTCTTT. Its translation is CASSVWTGNTEAFF. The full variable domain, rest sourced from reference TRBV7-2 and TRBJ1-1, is GAGVSQSPSNKVTEKGKDVELRCDPISGHTALYWYRQSLGQGLEFLIYFQGNSAPDKSGLPSDRFSAERTGGSVSTLTIQRTQQEDSAVYLCASSVWTGNTEAFFGQGTRLTVV.

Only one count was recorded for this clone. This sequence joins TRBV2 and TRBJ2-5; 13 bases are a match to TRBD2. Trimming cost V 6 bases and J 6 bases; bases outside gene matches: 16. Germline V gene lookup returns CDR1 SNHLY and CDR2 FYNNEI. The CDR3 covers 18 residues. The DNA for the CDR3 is TGTGCCAGCAGCTATAGTATACTAGCGGGAGGGTTCGTAAAGACCCAGTACTTC. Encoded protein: CASSYSILAGGFVKTQYF. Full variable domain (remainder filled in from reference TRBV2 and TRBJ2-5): EPEVTQTPSHQVTQMGQEVILRCVPISNHLYFYWYRQILGQKVEFLVSFYNNEISEKSEIFDDQFSVERPDGSNFTLKIRSTKLEDSAMYFCASSYSILAGGFVKTQYFGPGTRLLVL.

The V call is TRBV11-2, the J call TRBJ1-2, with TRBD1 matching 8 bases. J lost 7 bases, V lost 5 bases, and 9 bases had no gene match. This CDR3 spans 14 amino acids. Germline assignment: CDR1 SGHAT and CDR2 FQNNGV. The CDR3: CASSNSGQGGGYTF. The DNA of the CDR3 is TGTGCCAGCAGCAACTCCGGACAGGGAGGTGGCTACACCTTC.

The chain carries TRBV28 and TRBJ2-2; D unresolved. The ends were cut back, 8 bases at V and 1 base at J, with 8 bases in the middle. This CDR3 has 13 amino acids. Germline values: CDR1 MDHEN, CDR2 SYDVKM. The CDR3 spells CASDIKNTGELFF. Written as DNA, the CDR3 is TGTGCCAGCGACATCAAGAACACCGGGGAGCTGTTTTTT.

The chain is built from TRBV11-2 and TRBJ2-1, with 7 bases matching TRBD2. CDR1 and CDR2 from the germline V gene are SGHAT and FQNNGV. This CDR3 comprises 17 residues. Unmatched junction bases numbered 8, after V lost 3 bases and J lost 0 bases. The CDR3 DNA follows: TGTGCCAGCAGCTTGGTAATAGCGGGCCGCTCCTACAATGAGCAGTTCTTC. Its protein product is CASSLVIAGRSYNEQFF. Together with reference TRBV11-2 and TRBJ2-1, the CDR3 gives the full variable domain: EAGVAQSPRYKIIEKRQSVAFWCNPISGHATLYWYQQILGQGPKLLIQFQNNGVVDDSQLPKDRFSAERLKGVDSTLKIQPAKLEDSAVYLCASSLVIAGRSYNEQFFGPGTRLTVL.

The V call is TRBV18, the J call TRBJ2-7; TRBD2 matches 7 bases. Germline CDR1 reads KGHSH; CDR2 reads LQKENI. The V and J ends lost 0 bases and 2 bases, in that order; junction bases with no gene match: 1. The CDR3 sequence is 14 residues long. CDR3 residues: CASSPPGGTYEQYF. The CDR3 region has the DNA TGTGCCAGCTCACCACCGGGAGGGACCTACGAGCAGTACTTC.

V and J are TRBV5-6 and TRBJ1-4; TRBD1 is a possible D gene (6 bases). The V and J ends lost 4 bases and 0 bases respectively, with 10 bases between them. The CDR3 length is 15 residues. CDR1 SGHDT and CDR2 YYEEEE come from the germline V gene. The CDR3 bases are TGTGCCAGCAGCACCTGGACAGCAACTAATGAAAAACTGTTTTTT. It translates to CASSTWTATNEKLFF.

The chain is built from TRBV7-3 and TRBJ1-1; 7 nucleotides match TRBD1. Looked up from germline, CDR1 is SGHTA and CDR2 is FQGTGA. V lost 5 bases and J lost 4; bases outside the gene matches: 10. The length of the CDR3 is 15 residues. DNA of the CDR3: TGTGCCAGCAGCAAGACTCCGGGACAGATCACTGAAGCTTTCTTT. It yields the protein CASSKTPGQITEAFF.

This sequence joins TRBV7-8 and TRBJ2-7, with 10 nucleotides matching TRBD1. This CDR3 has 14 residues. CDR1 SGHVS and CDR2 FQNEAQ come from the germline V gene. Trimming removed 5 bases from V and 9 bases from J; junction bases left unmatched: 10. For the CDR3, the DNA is TGTGCCAGCAGCCAAGACAGGGGGCTTCGATGGCAGTACTTC. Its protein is CASSQDRGLRWQYF. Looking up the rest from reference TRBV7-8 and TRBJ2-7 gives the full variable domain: GAGVSQSPRYKVAKRGQDVALRCDPISGHVSLFWYQQALGQGPEFLTYFQNEAQLDKSGLPSDRFFAERPEGSVSTLKIQRTQQEDSAVYLCASSQDRGLRWQYFGPGTRLTVT.

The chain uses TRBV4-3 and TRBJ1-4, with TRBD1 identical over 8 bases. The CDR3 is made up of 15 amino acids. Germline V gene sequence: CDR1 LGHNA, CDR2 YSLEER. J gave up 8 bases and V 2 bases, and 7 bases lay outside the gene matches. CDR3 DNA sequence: TGCGCCAGCAGCCAACGGACAGGGCGCGGAGAAAAACTGTTTTTT. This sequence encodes CASSQRTGRGEKLFF.

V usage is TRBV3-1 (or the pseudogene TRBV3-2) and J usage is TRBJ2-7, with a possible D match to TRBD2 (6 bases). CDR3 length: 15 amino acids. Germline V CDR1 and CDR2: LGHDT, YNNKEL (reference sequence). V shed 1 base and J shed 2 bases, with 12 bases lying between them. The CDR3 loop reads CASSQARTNPYEQYF. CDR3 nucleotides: TGTGCCAGCAGCCAAGCCAGGACTAACCCCTACGAGCAGTACTTC.

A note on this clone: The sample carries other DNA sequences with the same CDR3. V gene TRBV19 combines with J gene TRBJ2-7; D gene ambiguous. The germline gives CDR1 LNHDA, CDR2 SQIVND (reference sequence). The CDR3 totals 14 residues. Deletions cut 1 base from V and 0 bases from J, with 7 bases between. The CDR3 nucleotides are TGTGCCAGTAGTATAGTGCACAGCTCCTACGAGCAGTACTTC. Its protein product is CASSIVHSSYEQYF.

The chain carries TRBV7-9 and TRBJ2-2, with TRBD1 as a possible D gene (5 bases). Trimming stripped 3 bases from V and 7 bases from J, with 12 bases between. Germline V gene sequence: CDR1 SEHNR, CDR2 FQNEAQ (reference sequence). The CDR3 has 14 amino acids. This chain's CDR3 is CASSFDYRNGELFF. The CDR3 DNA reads TGTGCCAGCAGCTTTGATTACAGGAACGGGGAGCTGTTTTTT.

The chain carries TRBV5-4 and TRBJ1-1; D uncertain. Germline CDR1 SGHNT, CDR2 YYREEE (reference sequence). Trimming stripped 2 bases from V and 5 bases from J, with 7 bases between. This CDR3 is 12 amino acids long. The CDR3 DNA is TGTGCCAGCAGCTTTTCAGGAACTGAAGCTTTCTTT. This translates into CASSFSGTEAFF.